A single T cell receptor (beta chain) is shown here with its context. Trimming removed 4 bases from V and 8 bases from J; junction bases left unmatched: 6. The CDR3 loop spans 15 amino acids. Germline CDR1 and CDR2: LGHDT and YNNKEL (reference sequence). Original data processing: Reference gene primer amplification yielded estimated nucleated cell counts. Sequencing was performed with immunoSEQ multiplex PCR; in TCRdb, only in-frame clones are kept and a portion is missing. That table is the source of V, J and clone size, and D and trimming were worked out from the DNA. The sample holds some 260,000 clones, just over 85% seen once. The sample belongs to a study of blood T cell repertoires in COVID-19. Overall study: The study drew acute and convalescent COVID-19 samples from the United States, Italy and Spain. T cells, B-cell-depleted T cells, or PBMCs supplied cDNA or gDNA.

The chain combines TRBV3-1 (or the pseudogene TRBV3-2) with TRBJ1-6; 9 positions agree with TRBD1. Source material: peripheral blood. This clonotype was sampled from an elderly man with acute or convalescent COVID-19. The CDR3 sequence is CASSPDRGWDSPLHF. For the CDR3, the DNA is TGTGCCAGCAGCCCGGACAGGGGATGGGATTCACCCCTCCACTTT.